This TCR beta chain was captured in a study of cytomegalovirus exposure and HLA in healthy donors. General observations from the study: Accurate HLA-A and HLA-B prediction from TCR beta sequences was reported for most subjects.

With regard to this clone: Its antigen is unknown.

Both 60 Vbeta primers and 13 Jbeta primers went into the PCR. Libraries were prepared by immunoSEQ multiplex PCR; TCRdb keeps only in-frame clonotypes and omits some of them. The sample lists about 120,000 clones, 70% to 85% seen once, with roughly 9.7% in the top ten. CDR3 length: 15 residues. The germline V gene encodes CDR1 MDHEN and CDR2 SYDVKM. V lost 7 bases and J 3 bases, leaving 18 bases between the germline ends. The origin of this receptor is a man aged 35 to 55 in good health and CMV-seropositive. The chain carries TRBV28 and TRBJ1-1; the D gene is possibly TRBD1 (6 bases). The sample taken for sequencing was PBMCs. The CDR3 here is CASIGATKGDTEAFF. The CDR3 bases are TGTGCCAGCATCGGGGCAACGAAGGGGGACACTGAAGCTTTCTTT.